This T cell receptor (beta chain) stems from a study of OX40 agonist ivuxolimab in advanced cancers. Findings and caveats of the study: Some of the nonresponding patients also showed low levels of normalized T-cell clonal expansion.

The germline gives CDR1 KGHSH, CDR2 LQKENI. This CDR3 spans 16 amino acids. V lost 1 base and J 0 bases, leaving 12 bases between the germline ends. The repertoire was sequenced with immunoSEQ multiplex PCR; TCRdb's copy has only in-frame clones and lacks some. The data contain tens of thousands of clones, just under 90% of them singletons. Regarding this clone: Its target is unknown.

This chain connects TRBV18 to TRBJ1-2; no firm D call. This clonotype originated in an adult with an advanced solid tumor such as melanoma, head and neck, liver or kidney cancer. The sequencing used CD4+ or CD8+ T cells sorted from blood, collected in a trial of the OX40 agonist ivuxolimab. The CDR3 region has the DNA TGTGCCAGCTCACCACTCTTAGACGGAGCTAACTATGGCTACACCTTC. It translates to CASSPLLDGANYGYTF.